A selection of T cell receptor beta chains follows, all from one sample in a study of STAT5B mutations in CD4+ large granular lymphocyte leukemia. Libraries were prepared by immunoSEQ multiplex PCR; TCRdb keeps only in-frame clonotypes and omits some of them. The data hold 30,000 to 40,000 clones, with about three quarters observed a single time. Sequenced input: CD4+ T cells from blood buffy coats. The source is a human donor in good health. Both conserved end residues are part of each CDR3. D genes are given only for firm matches. Clone size is not always given. Where it is, it says once, few, many or a class for expanded clones.

v_gene	d_gene	abundance	j_gene	CDR3nt	CDR3aa
TRBV5-4	TRBD2	-	TRBJ2-7	TGTGCCAGCAGCTACCCGGGGGGGGGATCCTACGAGCAGTACTTC	CASSYPGGGSYEQYF
TRBV11-2	-	-	TRBJ2-7	TGTGCCAGCAGCCCATTTCGCCGATACTCCTACGAGCAGTACTTC	CASSPFRRYSYEQYF
TRBV7-6	-	few	TRBJ2-3	TGTGCCAGCAGCCCACTAACGGGACCAGATACGCAGTATTTT	CASSPLTGPDTQYF
TRBV7-2	-	-	TRBJ1-2	TGTGCCAGCGGTTCCGGACTCTACTATGGCTACACCTTC	CASGSGLYYGYTF
TRBV30	-	once	TRBJ1-6	TGTGCCTGGAAGCGCCCGATAGGGAATTCACCCCTCCACTTT	CAWKRPIGNSPLHF
TRBV27	-	few	TRBJ1-1	TGTGCCAGCAGTTTAGATCGGGGCTCCACTGAAGCTTTCTTT	CASSLDRGSTEAFF
TRBV7-8	-	once	TRBJ1-5	TGTGCCAGCAGCTCCCAGGAGATTCAGCCCCAGCATTTT	CASSSQEIQPQHF
TRBV2	-	-	TRBJ2-1	TGTGCCAGCAGTGAAAAGGGCCGGGAGCAGTTCTTC	CASSEKGREQFF
TRBV2	TRBD1	-	TRBJ1-4	TGTGCCAGCAGGGGGACAGGCCCCGATGAAAAACTGTTTTTT	CASRGTGPDEKLFF
TRBV29-1	-	-	TRBJ1-5	TGCAGCGTTGCTTCGGGTTACAATCAGCCCCAGCATTTT	CSVASGYNQPQHF
TRBV30	-	-	TRBJ1-5	TGTGCCTGGAGTGACAGGGTAGATCAGCCCCAGCATTTT	CAWSDRVDQPQHF
TRBV19	-	-	TRBJ2-5	TGTGCCAGTAGAGGGGACACTTATCAAGAGACCCAGTACTTC	CASRGDTYQETQYF
TRBV6-5	-	-	TRBJ1-4	TGTGCCAGCAGTTACTCGGGGGGGGTCAGTGAAAAACTGTTTTTT	CASSYSGGVSEKLFF
TRBV15	-	-	TRBJ1-2	TGTGCCACCAGCGGGGGACGGAGGAATTCTGGCTACACCTTC	CATSGGRRNSGYTF
TRBV7-9	TRBD1	-	TRBJ2-7	TGTGCCAGCAGCCCCCGGGACAGCCTCTACGAGCAGTACTTC	CASSPRDSLYEQYF
TRBV7-2	TRBD1	-	TRBJ1-2	TGTGCCAGCAGCTTATGGGTAGGGACAGGGGTTGACGATCCGGGCTACACCTTC	CASSLWVGTGVDDPGYTF
TRBV29-1	-	-	TRBJ2-3	TGCAGCGTGGAACCGGGACCCGGGCGGCATACGCAGTATTTT	CSVEPGPGRHTQYF
TRBV19	TRBD1	-	TRBJ2-1	TGTGCCAGTAGTAAAACGACAGGGGGCTACAATGAGCAGTTCTTC	CASSKTTGGYNEQFF
TRBV29-1	-	few	TRBJ1-1	TGCAGCGTTGAAGAGGGACCGAACACTGAAGCTTTCTTT	CSVEEGPNTEAFF
TRBV6-5	-	-	TRBJ2-1	TGTGCCAGCCGGAGGGACGCAGCTCTAAATGAGCAGTTCTTC	CASRRDAALNEQFF
TRBV5-4	TRBD2	-	TRBJ2-7	TGTGCCAGCAGCGGCAGACTAGCGGGTGAGCAGTACTTC	CASSGRLAGEQYF
TRBV19	-	-	TRBJ1-1	TGTGCCAGTAGTATAGTTGGGGGGAACACTGAAGCTTTCTTT	CASSIVGGNTEAFF
TRBV5-4	-	-	TRBJ2-7	TGTGCCAGCAGCTCTGGGGGCGAGCAGTACTTC	CASSSGGEQYF
TRBV7-2	TRBD2	once	TRBJ2-1	TGTGCCAGCAGCTTAACTAGCGGGATGGGTTACAATGAGCAGTTCTTC	CASSLTSGMGYNEQFF
TRBV27	-	-	TRBJ2-1	TGTGCCAGCAGCTCGGGATTCGGGCAGGGTATGAGTTACAATGAGCAGTTCTTC	CASSSGFGQGMSYNEQFF
TRBV19	TRBD1	-	TRBJ1-2	TGTGCCAGTAGCAACTCTCGACGGGGACAGGGGGCTCAGCATGGCAACTATGGCTACACCTTC	CASSNSRRGQGAQHGNYGYTF
TRBV7-8	TRBD1	-	TRBJ2-7	TGTGCCAGCAGCTTACGGTCGGGACAGTCCTACGAGCAGTACTTC	CASSLRSGQSYEQYF
TRBV19	TRBD2	-	TRBJ2-7	TGTGCCAGTTCGAGACTAGCGCGCCCCGTGCAATACGAGCAGTACTTC	CASSRLARPVQYEQYF
TRBV5-5	-	-	TRBJ1-2	TGTGCCAGCAGCTTGGACCATGGCTACACCTTC	CASSLDHGYTF
TRBV6-5	-	-	TRBJ1-1	TGTGCCAGCAGTTGGGGACACTTGAACACTGAAGCTTTCTTT	CASSWGHLNTEAFF
TRBV5-4	-	-	TRBJ2-2	TGTGCCAGCAGCAAGTCTGTCGACACCGGGGAGCTGTTTTTT	CASSKSVDTGELFF
TRBV5-1	TRBD1	-	TRBJ2-3	TGCGCCAGCAGCCAAGACAGGGGTACAACAGATACGCAGTATTTT	CASSQDRGTTDTQYF
TRBV10-3	TRBD2	-	TRBJ2-3	TGTGCCATCAGTTCACTAGCGGGGGGAACAGATACGCAGTATTTT	CAISSLAGGTDTQYF
TRBV6-5	-	-	TRBJ1-1	TGTGCCAGCAGCCCCCGGGGGAGAGCAGAAGCTTTCTTT	CASSPRGRAEAFF
TRBV19	-	-	TRBJ2-7	TGTGCCAGTAGTATAGACTCCGCAGAGGGGTACGAGCAGTACTTC	CASSIDSAEGYEQYF
TRBV28	TRBD1	-	TRBJ1-1	TGTGCCAGCAGTCCCCGGGGGCAGGGGGCCGGCACTGAAGCTTTCTTT	CASSPRGQGAGTEAFF
TRBV5-6	-	-	TRBJ1-6	TGTGCCAGCAGCTTGGGTGGGGTGGCGGGGTCACCCCTCCACTTT	CASSLGGVAGSPLHF
TRBV19	TRBD1	-	TRBJ2-7	TGTGCCAGTAGTCAAACCAGGGGGCAGTCCTACGAGCAGTACTTC	CASSQTRGQSYEQYF
TRBV19	-	-	TRBJ1-3	TGTGCCAGTAGTATCCCAGGTCTGACCTCTGGAAACACCATATATTTT	CASSIPGLTSGNTIYF
TRBV7-9	-	few	TRBJ1-1	TGTGCCAGCAGCGCGATACTCGGCGGCACTGAAGCTTTCTTT	CASSAILGGTEAFF
TRBV27	-	-	TRBJ1-1	TGTGCCAGCAGTTTTACGTTCCAGGGGACTGAAGCTTTCTTT	CASSFTFQGTEAFF
TRBV6-1	TRBD2	-	TRBJ2-7	TGTGCCAGCAGTGTCTCTACTAGCGGGAGCTACGAGCAGTACTTC	CASSVSTSGSYEQYF
TRBV5-5	-	-	TRBJ1-3	TGTGCCAGCAGCTTTGTCCGGGGCTCTGGAAACACCATATATTTT	CASSFVRGSGNTIYF
TRBV6-1	-	-	TRBJ1-1	TGTGCCAGCAGTGAAGTAACCCGGGACACTCCTCGAGGAACTGAAGCTTTCTTT	CASSEVTRDTPRGTEAFF
TRBV4-1	-	-	TRBJ1-1	TGCGCCAGCAGCCAAGGGAGGACAAGGAACACTGAAGCTTTCTTT	CASSQGRTRNTEAFF
TRBV6-5	-	-	TRBJ2-1	TGTGCCAGCAGTTTTGGGGTCCAGGGAGGAGATGAGCAGTTCTTC	CASSFGVQGGDEQFF
TRBV11-1	TRBD1	few	TRBJ1-1	TGTGCCAGCACCACGACAGGGATGAACACTGAAGCTTTCTTT	CASTTTGMNTEAFF
TRBV19	-	-	TRBJ2-5	TGTGCCAGTAGTATCAGGACAAAAGAGACCCAGTACTTC	CASSIRTKETQYF
TRBV29-1	-	-	TRBJ1-1	TGCAGCGTTGGCCAGAGCAACACTGAAGCTTTCTTT	CSVGQSNTEAFF